Shown below are 20 T cell receptor beta chains from a single sample sequenced in a study of technical replicates of blood from a handful of donors. The repertoire was sequenced with immunoSEQ multiplex PCR; TCRdb's copy has only in-frame clones and lacks some. The sample comprises under 20,000 clones, approximately 84% of which are singletons, and 9.5% to 15% rests with the top ten. The sample taken for sequencing was PBMCs. These receptors were taken from a human donor in good health.

The chain recombines TRBV19 with TRBJ2-7; TRBD1 aligns across 11 bases. The CDR3 totals 15 residues. Germline lookup yields CDR1 LNHDA and CDR2 SQIVND (reference sequence). Trimming at V came to 3 bases and at J to 7 bases, leaving 8 bases not matched to a gene. The CDR3 protein is CASSMEDRGRDEQYF. Here the CDR3 DNA reads TGTGCCAGTAGTATGGAGGACAGGGGGCGGGATGAGCAGTACTTC.

This clone was counted between two and nine times. V gene TRBV19 combines with J gene TRBJ1-5, with 9 bases lining up with TRBD1. Losses at the gene ends were 7 bases for V and 2 bases for J; bases not matched to a gene: 15. This CDR3 is built from 18 residues. CDR1 is LNHDA and CDR2 is SQIVND in the germline V gene (reference sequence). The chain's CDR3 is CASTRTGEGIRGNQPQHF. In DNA form, the CDR3 reads TGTGCCAGTACCCGGACAGGGGAGGGGATAAGGGGCAATCAGCCCCAGCATTTT. Full variable domain (missing parts from reference TRBV19 and TRBJ1-5): DGGITQSPKYLFRKEGQNVTLSCEQNLNHDAMYWYRQDPGQGLRLIYYSQIVNDFQKGDIAEGYSVSREKKESFPLTVTSAQKNPTAFYLCASTRTGEGIRGNQPQHFGDGTRLSIL.

This chain uses TRBV18 with TRBJ2-7; the D is unclear. The CDR3 contains 13 residues. V lost 2 bases and J 2 bases, leaving 7 bases between the germline ends. CDR1 and CDR2 (germline): KGHSH, LQKENI. This CDR3 reads CASSPAAAYEQYF. The CDR3 DNA follows: TGTGCCAGCTCACCAGCCGCAGCCTACGAGCAGTACTTC.

The chain combines TRBV6-1 with TRBJ1-2; maybe TRBD1 (5 bases). Trimming cost V 7 bases and J 0 bases, with 15 bases left between them. Germline V gene lookup returns CDR1 MNHNS and CDR2 SASEGT. CDR3 size: 15 residues. CDR3 sequence: CASTQQGVANYGYTF. DNA of the CDR3: TGTGCCAGCACCCAACAAGGGGTAGCTAACTATGGCTACACCTTC.

Regarding this clone: An end of the junction does not agree with germline; a read error may underlie this. The V call is TRBV2, the J call TRBJ2-2; perhaps TRBD1 as D (5 bases). CDR3 length: 14 residues. CDR1 and CDR2 (germline): SNHLY, FYNNEI. This CDR3 reads CASREDSYTGELFF. The CDR3 DNA is TGTGCCAGCAGGGAAGACAGCTACACCGGGGAGCTGTTTTTT.

The chain joins TRBV5-1 to TRBJ2-3, with D perhaps TRBD1 (6 bases). V was cut by 1 base and J by 2 bases, with 17 bases left in between. Germline values: CDR1 SGHRS, CDR2 YFSETQ. The CDR3 is made up of 17 amino acids. The CDR3 loop reads CASSLPSGTGPTDTQYF. CDR3 DNA sequence: TGCGCCAGCAGCTTGCCCTCGGGAACAGGGCCCACAGATACGCAGTATTTT.

This chain uses TRBV5-1 with TRBJ2-6, with a tentative D call TRBD1 (5 bases). The germline V gene has CDR1 SGHRS and CDR2 YFSETQ. The CDR3 length is 15 residues. Trimming removed 4 bases at V and 0 bases at J, with 8 bases between. In nucleotides, the CDR3 is TGCGCCAGCAGCACAGGAGACTCTGGGGCCAACGTCCTGACTTTC. It yields the protein CASSTGDSGANVLTF.

J is TRBJ2-7 and V is TRBV6-1; no reliable D call. There are 16 residues in the CDR3. V dropped 3 bases and J dropped 2 bases, with 17 bases sitting between them. The germline CDR1 and CDR2 sequences are MNHNS and SASEGT. The CDR3 is CASSDPDILDPYEQYF. In DNA form, the CDR3 reads TGTGCCAGCAGTGATCCAGACATACTCGACCCCTACGAGCAGTACTTC.

The rearrangement links TRBV5-8 to TRBJ2-2, with TRBD2 identical over 7 bases. Trimming took 4 bases from V and 5 from J; bases not matched to a gene: 5. The CDR3 runs 14 residues. Germline lookup yields CDR1 SGHTS and CDR2 YDEGEE. In nucleotides, the CDR3 is TGTGCCAGCAGCCACCCGGGGGGTACCGGGGAGCTGTTTTTT. Amino acid sequence: CASSHPGGTGELFF.

In its sample, this clone was seen a few times. The chain uses TRBV7-3 and TRBJ1-1; TRBD1 is a possible D gene (6 bases). Germline-derived CDR1 and CDR2 are SGHTA and FQGTGA. This CDR3 region has 13 residues. Trimming took 6 bases from V and 1 from J, leaving 9 bases between them. DNA for the CDR3: TGTGCCAGCAGGTCGGGACAGAACACTGAAGCTTTCTTT. This gives the protein CASRSGQNTEAFF.

The chain uses TRBV7-9 and TRBJ2-7; 8 bases are shared with TRBD1. V lost 1 base to trimming and J lost 2 bases; unmatched junction nucleotides: 1. There are 14 residues in the CDR3. Looked up from germline, CDR1 is SEHNR and CDR2 is FQNEAQ (reference sequence). The CDR3 DNA sequence: TGTGCCAGCAGCTTAGGGACAGGGACCTACGAGCAGTACTTC. Protein sequence: CASSLGTGTYEQYF. Using reference TRBV7-9 and TRBJ2-7 for the parts outside the CDR3, the full variable domain is DTGVSQNPRHKITKRGQNVTFRCDPISEHNRLYWYRQTLGQGPEFLTYFQNEAQLEKSRLLSDRFSAERPKGSFSTLEIQRTEQGDSAMYLCASSLGTGTYEQYFGPGTRLTVT.

This clone came up once. The rearrangement uses TRBV5-1 and TRBJ1-2, with unresolved D. In germline, CDR1 is SGHRS, CDR2 YFSETQ. The CDR3 consists of 14 residues. V lost 0 bases, J lost 6 bases, and 12 bases lay in between. In DNA, the CDR3 is TGCGCCAGCAGCTTGGAGTGGGTTGCGGATGGCTACACCTTC. This codes for CASSLEWVADGYTF. Drawing the rest from reference TRBV5-1 and TRBJ1-2, the complete variable domain is KAGVTQTPRYLIKTRGQQVTLSCSPISGHRSVSWYQQTPGQGLQFLFEYFSETQRNKGNFPGRFSGRQFSNSRSEMNVSTLELGDSALYLCASSLEWVADGYTFGSGTRLTVV.

This chain links TRBV19 with TRBJ1-2; unclear D gene. The germline V gene has CDR1 LNHDA and CDR2 SQIVND (reference sequence). Trimming took 6 bases from V and 0 from J, leaving 8 bases between them. The CDR3 loop spans 13 amino acids. The CDR3 here is CASSTSPNYGYTF. In DNA form, the CDR3 reads TGTGCCAGTAGCACCAGTCCTAACTATGGCTACACCTTC.

J is TRBJ1-1 and V is TRBV28; no clear D gene. The germline CDR1 and CDR2 sequences are MDHEN and SYDVKM. The CDR3 is made up of 12 amino acids. The CDR3 here is CAAWAENTEAFF. As DNA, the CDR3 is TGTGCAGCCTGGGCAGAAAACACTGAAGCTTTCTTT.

The genes are TRBV9 and TRBJ2-7, with D perhaps matching TRBD1 (5 bases). Trimming removed 2 bases from V and 3 bases from J, with 15 bases in between. Germline V lookup: CDR1 SGDLS, CDR2 YYNGEE. This CDR3 comprises 15 residues. CDR3 loop: CASSVGMDTHYEQYF. The CDR3 region has the DNA TGTGCCAGCAGCGTGGGGATGGACACCCACTACGAGCAGTACTTC.

The chain carries TRBV9 and TRBJ2-3, with 11 bases identical to TRBD2. CDR3 length equals 17 residues. CDR1 and CDR2 from the germline V gene are SGDLS and YYNGEE. The ends lost 3 bases at V and 3 bases at J; junction bases unmatched: 9. This CDR3 reads CASSEPFRLAGTDTQYF. The CDR3, as DNA: TGTGCCAGCAGCGAGCCCTTCAGACTAGCGGGAACAGATACGCAGTATTTT.

The chain has TRBV7-9 and TRBJ2-1; 8 nucleotides match TRBD1. This CDR3 is 15 amino acids long. CDR1 is SEHNR and CDR2 is FQNEAQ in the germline V gene (reference sequence). Trimming took 5 bases from V and 3 from J; bases not matched to a gene: 6. The CDR3 loop is CASSARTGSYNEQFF. The CDR3 DNA reads as TGTGCCAGCAGCGCCCGGACAGGGAGCTACAATGAGCAGTTCTTC.

The chain combines TRBV6-1 with TRBJ2-5; TRBD2 aligns across 16 bases. CDR1 and CDR2 from the germline V gene are MNHNS and SASEGT. This CDR3 has 17 amino acids. J was trimmed by 4 bases and V by 4 bases; bases with no gene match: 6. The CDR3 is CASSGGLAGGPPETQYF. CDR3 nucleotide sequence: TGTGCCAGCAGTGGGGGACTAGCGGGAGGGCCCCCAGAGACCCAGTACTTC.

This clone has more than one count but fewer than ten. Sequence at one end of the junction differs from germline and may be a read error. The J gene is TRBJ1-1, the V gene TRBV6-5; TRBD1 matches 9 bases. The CDR3 runs 13 residues. Looked up from germline, CDR1 is MNHEY and CDR2 is SVGAGI. The DNA of the CDR3 is TGTGCCAGCAGTAAGAGACAGGGGGTCGTAACTCTCTTT. Translated: CASSKRQGVVTLF.

V usage is TRBV7-2 and J usage is TRBJ2-7; 9 bases are a match to TRBD1. The CDR3 extends over 16 amino acids. V was clipped by 5 bases and J by 2 bases; unmatched bases: 10. The germline CDR1 and CDR2 sequences are SGHTA and FQGNSA. CDR3 region: CASSPSWDRAAYEQYF. The CDR3 DNA sequence: TGTGCCAGCAGCCCAAGCTGGGACAGGGCTGCCTACGAGCAGTACTTC.